The clone carrying this T cell receptor beta chain was seen a handful of times. Its specificity is not known. The data were taken from a study of Graves' ophthalmopathy and Graves' hyperthyroidism. Findings of the study overall: Blood also carried most expanded thyroid clonotypes exceeding 0.001 frequency.

TCR beta CDR3 amplification used RNA transcripts. Second-round multiplex PCR followed a first-round RT-PCR using HTBI primers. A single record per CDR3 protein comes from TCRdb applying MiXCR to the multiplex PCR reads. The sample records 600,000 to 650,000 distinct CDR3 sequences, about 20% being singletons. In this cohort's terms, stable hyperthyroidism meant no ophthalmopathy by 18 months of follow-up. Ages of hyperthyroidism patients ran from 18 to 65, and their diagnoses were new, under 2 months' duration. Trimming took 3 bases from V and 6 from J, leaving 11 bases between them. Germline CDR1 reads LGHDT; CDR2 reads YNNKEL (reference sequence). This CDR3 comprises 13 residues.

The source of this sequence is a woman aged 18-29 years with stable Graves' hyperthyroidism. Some clones in this sample may be carry-over from other donors' samples. The specimen sequenced was peripheral blood. The V call is TRBV3-1, the J call TRBJ1-1; D possibly corresponds to TRBD1 (6 bases). CDR3 nucleotide sequence: TGTGCCAGCAGCCACGGGGGCGCGGCTGAAGCTTTCTTT. It is translated as CASSHGGAAEAFF.